The sequence of this T cell receptor beta chain was determined in a study of response to subunit inactivated influenza vaccine (dated by TCRdb to 2016 to 2018). About the full investigation: To follow how T cells responded to a trivalent subunit inactivated influenza vaccine, the researchers relied on deep quantitative profiling of the T cell receptor repertoire.

Library construction relied on RT-PCR. This sample was sequenced with an Illumina HiSeq 2500. TCRdb ran its own pipeline on the public reads, namely fastp trimming at Q25 and MiXCR clone calling, and kept in-frame beta chains. Every entry covers one CDR3 protein and lists the most common genes and DNA from its rows. The sample yields 500,000 to 600,000 distinct CDR3 sequences; more than 15% were counted once. The top ten constitute roughly 3% of the sample. The CDR3 contains 16 residues, cysteine and phenylalanine counted. Solely the CDR3 DNA is kept, with 48 bases framed from the first base. The germline V end is reduced by 1 base and the J end by 6 bases; junction bases left unmatched: 6. Via the germline V gene, CDR1 is LGHNA and CDR2 YNFKEQ. Study-wide findings and limitations: The authors suggested that each seasonal influenza vaccination may recruit only a limited number of new T cells.

On this clonotype: The specificity of this receptor is unknown. No base-level quality is on record; no much larger clone is a single base apart.

In this chain, TRBV4-2 is recombined with TRBJ2-3, and 11 junctional nucleotides match TRBD2. The TCR comes from a man in his fifties or sixties who received an inactivated influenza vaccine. Donor details come from another sample of the same person, matched by shared clones. The sequencing here drew on CD4+ T cells sorted from PBMCs, taken roughly 24 months after vaccination. The DNA is as follows: TGTGCCAGCAGCCAAGTATCTAGCGGGGGGACCGATACGCAGTATTTT. It translates to CASSQVSSGGTDTQYF.